This TCR beta chain was identified in a study of T-cell memory formation after mild COVID-19. A few counts support this clonotype. Its antigen is still unknown. This CDR3 has 15 residues. Germline CDR1 reads MNHEY; CDR2 reads SVGEGT. V lost 6 bases and J lost 4, with 16 bases in between. Study results and limitations: Among contracting clones, CD4+ were mainly CM/EM and CD8+ enriched in EMRA.

TCRdb reanalysed the 5' RACE reads using MiXCR and keeps one entry per CDR3 protein. Of approximately 300,000 distinct CDR3 sequences detected, just under 20% appear once; the ten largest clones hold under 25%. The TCR was taken from a young man who had mild COVID-19 (a few samples of this study predate the infection). Cell type and time point are not known. This chain links TRBV6-2 or TRBV6-3 with TRBJ1-5, with TRBD1 as a possible D gene (5 bases). The sequencing input was PBMCs or a T cell subset sorted from them (not recorded which). Here the CDR3 reads CASSQGDGRNQPQHF. CDR3 DNA: TGTGCCAGCAGCCAAGGGGACGGAAGAAATCAGCCCCAGCATTTT.